One sample yielded the 3 T cell receptor beta chains listed below, sequenced in a study of spatial heterogeneity in lung cancer. Time point noted: sample taken at primary tumor resection. Via MiXCR, TCRdb re-called the 5' RACE reads, giving one row per CDR3 protein. This table has tens of thousands of distinct CDR3 sequences, about 5% appearing once. Here the sequenced sample was PBMCs, taken at surgery. These receptor sequences come from a male donor with early-stage non-small cell lung cancer.

The rearrangement uses TRBV3-1 and TRBJ1-1; D remains unclear. The ends were cut back, 1 base at V and 4 bases at J, with 10 bases in the middle. This CDR3 has 14 amino acids. Germline lookup yields CDR1 LGHDT and CDR2 YNNKEL (reference sequence). CDR3 residues: CASSQAAGGTEAFF. CDR3 DNA: TGTGCCAGCAGCCAAGCAGCCGGAGGCACTGAAGCTTTCTTT.

This clonotype occurred many times. This rearrangement joins TRBV12-3 or TRBV12-4 to TRBJ1-6; 8 bases line up with TRBD1. The CDR3 has 15 amino acids. The trim removed 6 bases at V and 9 bases at J, leaving 10 bases unmatched. This CDR3 reads CASRAGAGGGSPLHF. CDR3 in DNA: TGTGCCAGCAGAGCCGGGGCAGGGGGCGGTTCACCCCTCCACTTT.

This clonotype was seen many times. CDR3 loop: CASSSGDGYQPQHF. CDR3 nucleotides: TGTGCCAGCAGCTCGGGCGACGGATATCAGCCCCAGCATTTT. The V gene is TRBV7-9, the J gene TRBJ1-5; D is unclear. V was trimmed by 4 bases and J by 5 bases, leaving 12 bases between them. The CDR3 has 14 amino acids. Per germline, CDR1 SEHNR and CDR2 FQNEAQ (reference sequence).